The 23 T cell receptor beta chains below all came from one sample that was sequenced in a study of T cell repertoires in cytomegalovirus infection (dated by TCRdb to about 2019). The instrument was an Illumina HiSeq 1500. In-frame beta chains were kept once TCRdb had trimmed the public reads at Q25 with fastp and called clones with MiXCR. Records with the same CDR3 protein are collapsed into one entry carrying the most frequent genes and DNA. The sample table records about a million distinct CDR3 sequences; less than 40% of these occur just once. Jointly, the top ten make up more than 12% of the sample. The treatment or condition label, as the study defines it: in vitro stimulation with specific CMV peptide epitopes to enrich CMV-specific T cells. No antigens are known for them. Sequenced material: cultured CD8+ T cells from PBMCs, taken from culture after CMV antigen stimulation. Source of these receptors: a human donor in good health (CMV status not recorded). Some clones in this sample may be carry-over from other donors' samples.

This clonotype was observed many times. The chain joins TRBV7-6 to TRBJ1-1; D ambiguous. This CDR3 spans 16 amino acids. The germline gives CDR1 SGHVS, CDR2 FNYEAQ. Trimming cost V 2 bases and J 4 bases, with 17 bases left between them. CDR3 nucleotide sequence: TGTGCCAGCAGCTTAACACCCGCAGGAGCCAGCACTGAAGCTTTCTTT. The encoded protein is CASSLTPAGASTEAFF.

The gene calls are TRBV5-5 and TRBJ1-1, with D hard to call. V dropped 1 base and J dropped 1 base, with 8 bases sitting between them. CDR3 length: 14 residues. Germline V gene data show CDR1 as SGHKS and CDR2 as YYEKEE (reference sequence). The CDR3 loop reads CASSLRMGNTEAFF. The CDR3, as DNA: TGTGCCAGCAGCTTGAGGATGGGGAACACTGAAGCTTTCTTT.

Only a few counts were recorded for this clonotype. The chain carries TRBV6-2 or TRBV6-3 and TRBJ2-1; no definite D call. Germline V gene data show CDR1 as MNHEY and CDR2 as SVGEGT. V was cut by 4 bases and J by 8 bases, with 6 bases left in between. The CDR3 length is 11 residues. CDR3 DNA sequence: TGTGCCAGCAGTTCGGGCCATGAGCAGTTCTTC. As protein: CASSSGHEQFF.

V usage is TRBV6-1 and J usage is TRBJ1-4; TRBD1 agrees at 10 bases. There are 18 residues in the CDR3. V lost 6 bases and J lost 0; bases outside the gene matches: 10. Germline CDR1 MNHNS, CDR2 SASEGT. The CDR3 here is CASSSPGTGVATNEKLFF. CDR3 bases: TGTGCCAGCAGCAGTCCCGGGACAGGGGTGGCAACTAATGAAAAACTGTTTTTT.

This clonotype has just a few counts. The CDR3 region is CASSKIGRPEQYF. CDR3 in DNA: TGTGCCAGCAGCAAGATCGGACGGCCCGAGCAGTACTTC. The rearrangement links TRBV13 to TRBJ2-7; D is uncertain. The CDR3 is made up of 13 amino acids. V was clipped by 5 bases and J by 6 bases, with 14 bases between them. Germline assignment: CDR1 PRHDT and CDR2 FYEKMQ (reference sequence).

This chain uses TRBV27 with TRBJ1-2; D is perhaps TRBD1 (5 bases). The V and J ends lost 1 base and 7 bases respectively, with 13 bases between them. Germline-derived CDR1 and CDR2 are MNHEY and SMNVEV (reference sequence). This CDR3 has 14 amino acids. The CDR3, as DNA: TGTGCCAGCAGTTTATTGCCAGGGTGGTTTGGCTACACCTTC. This translates into CASSLLPGWFGYTF.

This clonotype was detected a few times. This chain joins TRBV12-3 or TRBV12-4 and TRBJ2-7; 7 nucleotides match TRBD1. V was pared by 3 bases and J by 6 bases, with 5 bases of the junction left unmatched. The CDR3 contains 13 residues. The CDR3 DNA is TGTGCCAGCAGTTTCACAGGGGTGGGCGAGCAGTACGTC. Protein: CASSFTGVGEQYV.

This clonotype was recorded only once. One end of the junction varies from germline; a read error may be responsible. The rearrangement uses TRBV12-3 or TRBV12-4 and TRBJ2-5, with no clear D. The CDR3 has 14 residues. The DNA of the CDR3 is TGTACCAGCAGTTTAGCCCCGTACCAAGAGACCCAGTACTTC. Its protein is CTSSLAPYQETQYF.

CDR3 sequence (DNA): TGTGCCAGCAGTGGCCCCGTGGGGACAGGGGGCACAGATACGCAGTATTTT. Protein product: CASSGPVGTGGTDTQYF. This rearrangement joins TRBV2 to TRBJ2-3, with 10 positions matching TRBD1. Looked up from germline, CDR1 is SNHLY and CDR2 is FYNNEI. The ends lost 4 bases at V and 1 base at J; junction bases unmatched: 8. The CDR3 spans 17 residues.

V and J are TRBV7-6 and TRBJ1-1; a weak D match, TRBD1 (5 bases). The CDR3 loop spans 13 amino acids. Germline V CDR1 and CDR2: SGHVS, FNYEAQ. With 1 base removed from V and 5 bases from J, the gap between germline ends came to 8 bases. This chain's CDR3 is CASSLEGETEAFF. The CDR3 DNA is TGTGCCAGCAGCTTAGAAGGGGAGACTGAAGCTTTCTTT.

J is TRBJ2-7 and V is TRBV29-1; possibly TRBD1 for D (5 bases). Trimming took 4 bases from V and 2 from J, leaving 15 bases between them. The length of the CDR3 is 14 residues. Per the germline V gene, CDR1 is SQVTM and CDR2 is ANQGSEA. The CDR3, as DNA: TGCAGCGTTGGTAGGGGCGAAAATCCCTACGAGCAGTACTTC. Protein: CSVGRGENPYEQYF.

This chain uses TRBV5-8 with TRBJ1-5; D gene uncertain. Trimming pared 4 bases from V and 3 bases from J, leaving 14 bases between. This CDR3 comprises 15 residues. Germline V gene sequence: CDR1 SGHTS, CDR2 YDEGEE. CDR3 nucleotide sequence: TGTGCCAGCAGCGCCCGGGCCCCAGTCAATCAGCCCCAGCATTTT. This translates into CASSARAPVNQPQHF.

This sequence joins TRBV7-6 and TRBJ2-5, with D unclear. Trimming removed 4 bases from V and 5 bases from J, with 17 bases in between. Per germline, CDR1 SGHVS and CDR2 FNYEAQ. The CDR3 consists of 15 residues. CDR3 DNA sequence: TGTGCCAGCAGCTCCCCTGGAGACAAACGGGAGACCCAGTACTTC. Translated, it gives CASSSPGDKRETQYF.

V usage is TRBV2 and J usage is TRBJ1-5, with D possibly matching TRBD1 (6 bases). The V gene lost 3 bases and the J gene lost 1 base, with 10 bases spanning the gap. The germline CDR1 and CDR2 sequences are SNHLY and FYNNEI. The CDR3 runs to 15 residues. CDR3: CASSESRGSNQPQHF. DNA for the CDR3: TGTGCCAGCAGTGAGTCCAGGGGAAGCAATCAGCCCCAGCATTTT.

The table lists this clonotype with a few counts. This chain links TRBV11-2 with TRBJ1-1; 8 bases agree with TRBD1. Germline CDR1 and CDR2: SGHAT and FQNNGV. This CDR3 contains 17 residues. Germline trimming cut 5 bases from V and 5 bases from J; bases unmatched to any gene: 16. CDR3 residues: CASSIVGLTGGSTEAFF. The CDR3 nucleotides read TGTGCCAGCAGCATCGTCGGGTTAACAGGGGGGAGTACTGAAGCTTTCTTT. The full variable domain, in which reference TRBV11-2 and TRBJ1-1 provide the parts outside the CDR3, is EAGVAQSPRYKIIEKRQSVAFWCNPISGHATLYWYQQILGQGPKLLIQFQNNGVVDDSQLPKDRFSAERLKGVDSTLKIQPAKLEDSAVYLCASSIVGLTGGSTEAFFGQGTRLTVV.

The sample holds a few counts of this clonotype. The chain employs TRBV15 and TRBJ2-7; 10 nucleotides agree with TRBD1. V shed 5 bases, J shed 4 bases, and the junction held 2 bases outside the gene matches. Per the germline V gene, CDR1 is LNHNV and CDR2 is YYDKDF (reference sequence). The CDR3 is 13 amino acids. The CDR3 DNA follows: TGTGCCACCAGCCGGACAGGGGGGTACGAGCAGTACTTC. Protein sequence: CATSRTGGYEQYF.

This clonotype showed up just a few times. The chain employs TRBV14 and TRBJ2-5, with a possible D match to TRBD1 (6 bases). The CDR3 has 14 residues. V was pared by 4 bases and J by 0 bases, with 9 bases between. Germline-derived CDR1 and CDR2 are SGHDN and FVKESK. CDR3 in amino acids: CASSPGHYQETQYF. In DNA, the CDR3 is TGTGCCAGCAGCCCGGGACACTACCAAGAGACCCAGTACTTC.

The CDR3 DNA sequence: TGTGCCAGCAGCATCCGGGGTGAGCGGGACAATGAGCAGTTCTTC. Amino acids: CASSIRGERDNEQFF. The rearrangement uses TRBV5-4 and TRBJ2-1; TRBD2 might be the D (6 bases). The germline V gene encodes CDR1 SGHNT and CDR2 YYREEE (reference sequence). Deletions cut 4 bases from V and 5 bases from J, with 16 bases between. The CDR3 sequence is 15 residues long. Full variable domain (remainder filled in from reference TRBV5-4 and TRBJ2-1): ETGVTQSPTHLIKTRGQQVTLRCSSQSGHNTVSWYQQALGQGPQFIFQYYREEENGRGNFPPRFSGLQFPNYSSELNVNALELDDSALYLCASSIRGERDNEQFFGPGTRLTVL.

This chain links TRBV28 with TRBJ1-2; 8 bases agree with TRBD1. The CDR3 extends over 15 amino acids. With V trimmed by 3 bases and J by 4 bases, 7 bases remained unmatched. Germline V gives CDR1 MDHEN, CDR2 SYDVKM. The DNA of the CDR3 is TGTGCCAGCAGTTTGGGACAGGTCCTTGTCTATGGCTACACCTTC. Its translation: CASSLGQVLVYGYTF.

The V gene is TRBV24-1, the J gene TRBJ1-5; D ambiguous. This CDR3 comprises 17 residues. The V and J ends lost 6 bases and 0 bases respectively, with 17 bases between them. Germline CDR1 is KGHDR and CDR2 is SFDVKD. This CDR3 reads CATSPGGGSYSNQPQHF. The CDR3 DNA sequence: TGTGCCACCAGTCCTGGTGGAGGTTCGTATAGCAATCAGCCCCAGCATTTT.

This rearrangement joins TRBV7-6 to TRBJ2-5; D is perhaps TRBD2 (5 bases). V was pared by 1 base and J by 9 bases, with 15 bases between. The CDR3 extends over 14 amino acids. Germline V gene data show CDR1 as SGHVS and CDR2 as FNYEAQ. The CDR3, as DNA: TGTGCCAGCAGCTTAGTGGACCGTATCGGGGCCCAGTACTTC. Protein: CASSLVDRIGAQYF. The whole variable domain, filled in from reference TRBV7-6 and TRBJ2-5, reads GAGVSQSPRYKVTKRGQDVALRCDPISGHVSLYWYRQALGQGPEFLTYFNYEAQQDKSGLPNDRFSAERPEGSISTLTIQRTEQRDSAMYRCASSLVDRIGAQYFGPGTRLLVL.

In its sample, this clonotype was seen a few times. The rearrangement links TRBV6-2 or TRBV6-3 to TRBJ2-2; 8 bases agree with TRBD2. The CDR3 contains 16 residues. The trim removed 4 bases at V and 3 bases at J, leaving 7 bases unmatched. Germline V gene sequence: CDR1 MNHEY, CDR2 SVGEGT. The CDR3 loop is CASSWERGMDTGELFF. Written as DNA, the CDR3 is TGTGCCAGCAGTTGGGAGCGGGGGATGGACACCGGGGAGCTGTTTTTT.

The V call is TRBV29-1, the J call TRBJ2-7; weak D call: TRBD2 (5 bases). The ends were cut back, 2 bases at V and 0 bases at J, with 8 bases in the middle. Germline CDR1 and CDR2: SQVTM and ANQGSEA. The CDR3 consists of 13 residues. The CDR3 here is CSVETGSSYEQYF. CDR3 coding DNA: TGCAGCGTTGAAACGGGATCCTCCTACGAGCAGTACTTC.